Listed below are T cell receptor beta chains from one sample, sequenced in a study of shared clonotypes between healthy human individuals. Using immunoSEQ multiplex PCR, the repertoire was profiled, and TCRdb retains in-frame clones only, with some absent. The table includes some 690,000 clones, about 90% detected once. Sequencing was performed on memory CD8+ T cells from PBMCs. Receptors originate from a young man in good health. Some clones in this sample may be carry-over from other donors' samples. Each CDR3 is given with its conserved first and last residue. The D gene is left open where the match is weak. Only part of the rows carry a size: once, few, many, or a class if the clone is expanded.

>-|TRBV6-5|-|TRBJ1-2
CASGATGLRYGYTF
TGTGCCAGCGGAGCAACGGGACTGCGCTATGGCTACACCTTC
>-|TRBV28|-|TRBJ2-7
CASSLWPGRSYEQYF
TGTGCCAGCAGTTTATGGCCAGGTCGCTCCTACGAGCAGTACTTC
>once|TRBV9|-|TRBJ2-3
CASSVPLRVGTDTQYF
TGTGCCAGCAGCGTCCCCCTCCGGGTCGGCACAGATACGCAGTATTTT
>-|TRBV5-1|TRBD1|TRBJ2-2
CASSPDFTGGRTGELFF
TGCGCCAGCAGCCCGGACTTCACAGGGGGCAGGACCGGGGAGCTGTTTTTT
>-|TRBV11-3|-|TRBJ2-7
CASSHQGGEQYF
TGTGCCAGCAGCCATCAGGGAGGAGAGCAGTACTTC
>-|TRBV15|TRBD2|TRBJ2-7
CATSTIGTSVPEQYF
TGTGCCACCAGTACTATCGGGACTAGCGTTCCCGAGCAGTACTTC
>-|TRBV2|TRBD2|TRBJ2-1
CASSEWAGGPLSEQFF
TGTGCCAGCAGTGAATGGGCGGGAGGGCCTCTGAGTGAGCAGTTCTTC
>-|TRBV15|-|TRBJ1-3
CATSSARSSGNTIYF
TGTGCCACCAGCAGTGCTCGGAGCTCTGGAAACACCATATATTTT
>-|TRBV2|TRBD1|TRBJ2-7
CASKDRRSLNYEQYF
TGTGCCAGCAAGGACAGGCGGAGTCTGAACTACGAGCAGTACTTC
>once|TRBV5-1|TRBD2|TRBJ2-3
CASSPKLAGMTDTQYF
TGCGCCAGCAGCCCAAAACTAGCGGGAATGACAGATACGCAGTATTTT
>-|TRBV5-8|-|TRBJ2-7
CASSPGPPYEQYF
TGTGCCAGCAGCCCGGGACCACCCTACGAGCAGTACTTC
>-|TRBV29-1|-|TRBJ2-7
CSAVGGRGAYEQYF
TGCAGCGCCGTCGGGGGGCGCGGAGCTTACGAGCAGTACTTC
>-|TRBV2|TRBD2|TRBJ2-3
CASNRAVEAGGLPDTQYF
TGTGCCAGCAATAGGGCTGTGGAGGCGGGAGGGCTTCCAGATACGCAGTATTTT
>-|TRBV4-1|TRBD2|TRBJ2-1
CASSQVILAGVVDEQFF
TGCGCCAGCAGCCAAGTGATTCTAGCGGGAGTTGTGGATGAGCAGTTCTTC
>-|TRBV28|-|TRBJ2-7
CASSLTDSYEQYF
TGTGCCAGCAGTTTAACGGATTCCTACGAGCAGTACTTC
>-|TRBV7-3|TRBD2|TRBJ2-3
CASSSRPSGGLTDTQYF
TGTGCCAGCAGCTCGCGACCTAGCGGGGGCCTCACAGATACGCAGTATTTT
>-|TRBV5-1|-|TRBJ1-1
CASSSNGDYYTEAFF
TGCGCCAGCAGCTCCAATGGAGACTATTACACTGAAGCTTTCTTT
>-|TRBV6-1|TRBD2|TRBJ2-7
CASSETGLAASYEQYF
TGTGCCAGCAGTGAGACAGGACTAGCGGCATCCTACGAGCAGTACTTC
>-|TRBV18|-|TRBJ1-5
CASSPGGYKGPQHF
TGTGCCAGCTCACCAGGGGGCTACAAGGGGCCCCAGCATTTT
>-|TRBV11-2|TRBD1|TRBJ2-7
CASSSRDRLSYEQYF
TGTGCCAGCAGCTCCCGGGACAGGCTCTCCTACGAGCAGTACTTC
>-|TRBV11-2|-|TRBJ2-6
CASSSQGSGANVLTF
TGTGCCAGCAGCTCCCAGGGCTCTGGGGCCAACGTCCTGACTTTC
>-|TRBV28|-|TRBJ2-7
CASSYGNSYEQYF
TGTGCCAGCAGTTACGGGAATTCCTACGAGCAGTACTTC
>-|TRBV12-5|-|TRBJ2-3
CASGDPREGPDTQYF
TGTGCTAGTGGTGACCCTCGCGAAGGGCCAGATACGCAGTATTTT
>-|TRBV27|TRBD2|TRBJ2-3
CASSTGTSGTDTQYF
TGTGCCAGCAGCACCGGGACTAGCGGCACAGATACGCAGTATTTT
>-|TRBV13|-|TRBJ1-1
CASSLGSRIWNTEAFF
TGTGCCAGCAGCTTAGGGAGCAGGATATGGAACACTGAAGCTTTCTTT
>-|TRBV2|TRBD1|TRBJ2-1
CASSLDREKYVGSYNEQFF
TGTGCCAGCAGTCTCGACAGGGAAAAATATGTCGGGTCCTACAATGAGCAGTTCTTC
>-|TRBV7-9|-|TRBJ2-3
CASSSYTDTQYF
TGTGCCAGCAGCTCCTACACAGATACGCAGTATTTT
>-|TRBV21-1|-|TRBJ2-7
CASSKALMASYEQYF
TGTGCCAGCAGCAAAGCGCTGATGGCTTCCTACGAGCAGTACTTC
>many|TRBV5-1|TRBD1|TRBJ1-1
CASSLGGGANTEAFF
TGCGCCAGCAGCTTGGGAGGGGGCGCTAACACTGAAGCTTTCTTT